The T cell receptor (beta chain) under discussion was sequenced for a study of neoadjuvant anti-PD-1 for oral cavity cancer. Background on the study: Around day 43, patients without progression received a fourth nivolumab dose before surgery.

CDR1 SGHTA and CDR2 FQGNSA come from the germline V gene. J gave up 7 bases and V 4 bases, and 9 bases lay outside the gene matches. The CDR3 totals 17 residues. Time point in this sample: after neoadjuvant nivolumab, at surgical resection. Some clones are missing from TCRdb's copy, which holds only in-frame ones; the method was immunoSEQ multiplex PCR. The sample lists roughly 14,000 clones; about 74% were seen once. This chain connects TRBV7-2 to TRBJ2-5; 16 nucleotides line up with TRBD2. This material consisted of PBMCs, taken after nivolumab (anti-PD-1) treatment. This receptor was identified in a person between 35 and 79 years old with oral cavity squamous cell carcinoma. The CDR3 loop is CASSSALGLAGGGTQYF. CDR3 in DNA: TGTGCCAGCAGCTCAGCCCTGGGACTAGCGGGAGGGGGGACCCAGTACTTC.